The 21 T cell receptor beta chains given below trace back to one sample, sequenced in a study of blood T cell repertoires in COVID-19 (dated by TCRdb to the early 2020s). The library came from the immunoSEQ multiplex PCR assay. The table was pulled from immuneACCESS by TCRdb, which kept in-frame rearrangements only. Such tables lose some clones; where checked, under half of the loss comes from unresolved V genes, and the rest has no known cause. The sample table holds more than 250,000 clones, of which about 91% were seen once. The ten largest clones represent 1.5% to 2% of the sample. Material: peripheral blood. The origin of the receptors is a woman aged 25 to 39 with COVID-19, enrolled during active disease.

The genes are TRBV5-6 and TRBJ1-1; D unresolved. The CDR3 covers 12 residues. CDR1 is SGHDT, CDR2 YYEEEE, per germline. Trimming left V 2 bases short and J 0 bases short, with 2 bases between. The CDR3 protein is CASSFLNTEAFF. Here the CDR3 DNA reads TGTGCCAGCAGCTTCTTGAACACTGAAGCTTTCTTT.

In DNA, the CDR3 is TGTGCCACAACAGGGTCTGGAAACACCATATATTTT. The encoded protein is CATTGSGNTIYF. This rearrangement joins TRBV19 to TRBJ1-3; the D gene is possibly TRBD1 (6 bases). The V end was cut by 10 bases, the J end by 1 base, with 8 bases between. Germline CDR1 reads LNHDA; CDR2 reads SQIVND (reference sequence). This CDR3 has 12 amino acids.

The chain employs TRBV5-1 and TRBJ2-1; 9 bases are a match to TRBD2. CDR1 is SGHRS, CDR2 YFSETQ, per germline. V trimming: 3 bases; J trimming: 6 bases; junction bases outside the gene matches: 1. This CDR3 contains 13 residues. The DNA of the CDR3 is TGCGCCAGCAGCTCGCGGGGGGGCAATGAGCAGTTCTTC. Amino acids: CASSSRGGNEQFF.

The genes are TRBV19 and TRBJ1-1; possibly TRBD1 for D (6 bases). CDR3 size: 14 residues. Germline CDR1 is LNHDA and CDR2 is SQIVND (reference sequence). V dropped 3 bases and J dropped 5 bases, with 13 bases sitting between them. CDR3 nucleotides: TGTGCCAGTAGTATGGCAGGGGAGAGGACTGAAGCTTTCTTT. Its translation: CASSMAGERTEAFF.

The V call is TRBV27, the J call TRBJ1-6, with D perhaps TRBD1 (5 bases). Germline V gene sequence: CDR1 MNHEY, CDR2 SMNVEV (reference sequence). V was trimmed by 4 bases and J by 4 bases, leaving 20 bases between them. The CDR3 consists of 18 residues. This CDR3 is CASSSDPRAGIYNSPLHF. CDR3 coding DNA: TGTGCCAGCAGTTCTGACCCCAGGGCTGGGATTTATAATTCACCCCTCCACTTT.

CDR3: CASLASSTGELFF. The CDR3 nucleotides are TGTGCCTCGCTAGCCTCGAGCACCGGGGAGCTGTTTTTT. The rearrangement links TRBV14 to TRBJ2-2; D is possibly TRBD2 (5 bases). The ends were cut back, 11 bases at V and 4 bases at J, with 14 bases in the middle. The CDR3 length is 13 residues. Germline loops: CDR1 SGHDN, CDR2 FVKESK.

The chain joins TRBV5-6 to TRBJ2-3; 7 bases match TRBD1. The CDR3 spans 15 residues. Germline V gene lookup returns CDR1 SGHDT and CDR2 YYEEEE. The J segment lost 0 bases and the V segment lost 0 bases, leaving 1 base of the junction unmatched. CDR3 region: CASSLVQGSTDTQYF. The CDR3, as DNA: TGTGCCAGCAGCTTGGTACAGGGGAGCACAGATACGCAGTATTTT. The variable domain in full, completed from reference TRBV5-6 and TRBJ2-3, reads DAGVTQSPTHLIKTRGQQVTLRCSPKSGHDTVSWYQQALGQGPQFIFQYYEEEERQRGNFPDRFSGHQFPNYSSELNVNALLLGDSALYLCASSLVQGSTDTQYFGPGTRLTVL.

The chain combines TRBV28 with TRBJ2-5; D is ambiguous. The ends were cut back, 5 bases at V and 7 bases at J, with 17 bases in the middle. CDR1 and CDR2 from the germline V gene are MDHEN and SYDVKM. The CDR3 contains 14 residues. The CDR3 here is CASSTLTGGGTQYF. The CDR3 nucleotides read TGTGCCAGCAGTACCTTGACCGGCGGCGGGACCCAGTACTTC.

The rearrangement uses TRBV2 and TRBJ2-5; 9 positions match TRBD2. The CDR3 runs to 15 residues. V dropped 3 bases and J dropped 4; count of bases not matched to a gene: 6. CDR1 is SNHLY, CDR2 FYNNEI, per germline. CDR3 residues: CASSDRLAVIETQYF. The DNA of the CDR3 is TGTGCCAGCAGTGATAGACTAGCGGTAATAGAGACCCAGTACTTC.

V usage is TRBV18 and J usage is TRBJ2-7; 9 bases fit TRBD1. The CDR3 is 13 amino acids. After removal of 6 bases from V and 4 bases from J, the junction contained 4 bases not matched to a gene. The germline gives CDR1 KGHSH, CDR2 LQKENI. The CDR3 nucleotides read TGTGCCAGCTCGCGGGACAGGGTGTACGAGCAGTACTTC. Residues: CASSRDRVYEQYF.

The chain's CDR3 is CASFGQDSYEQYV. Here the CDR3 DNA reads TGTGCCAGTTTCGGACAGGATTCCTACGAGCAGTACGTC. The chain is built from TRBV11-2 and TRBJ2-7; TRBD1 aligns across 7 bases. Germline CDR1 SGHAT, CDR2 FQNNGV. This CDR3 is built from 13 residues. V trimming: 9 bases; J trimming: 1 base; junction bases outside the gene matches: 6.

The rearrangement links TRBV7-8 to TRBJ2-7; tentative D call: TRBD2 (6 bases). Germline V lookup: CDR1 SGHVS, CDR2 FQNEAQ. The CDR3 totals 14 residues. The V gene lost 4 bases and the J gene lost 0 bases, with 10 bases spanning the gap. This chain's CDR3 is CASSYGGTSYEQYV. CDR3 DNA: TGTGCCAGCAGCTACGGAGGGACCTCCTACGAGCAGTACGTC.

To note about this clone: Other DNA variants within this sample encode the same CDR3. This chain joins TRBV18 and TRBJ1-1; D not certain. The CDR3 runs to 13 residues. Per germline, CDR1 KGHSH and CDR2 LQKENI. The germline V and J ends were trimmed by 3 bases and 2 bases, with 7 bases remaining between them. CDR3 DNA: TGTGCCAGCTCACCTCGGGGAAACACTGAAGCTTTCTTT. This encodes CASSPRGNTEAFF.

V usage is TRBV29-1 and J usage is TRBJ2-7; perhaps TRBD1 as D (6 bases). The germline V gene encodes CDR1 SQVTM and CDR2 ANQGSEA. The CDR3 extends over 13 amino acids. The V gene lost 1 base and the J gene lost 2 bases, with 9 bases spanning the gap. The CDR3 sequence is CSVEGDITYEQYF. For the CDR3, the DNA is TGCAGCGTTGAAGGGGACATCACCTACGAGCAGTACTTC.

This clone appeared once. The chain is built from TRBV19 and TRBJ2-1; possible D gene TRBD2, 7 bases. This CDR3 is 15 amino acids long. Trimming stripped 5 bases from V and 1 base from J, with 12 bases between. In germline, CDR1 is LNHDA, CDR2 SQIVND (reference sequence). The CDR3 sequence: CASSLAGASYNEQFF. Here the CDR3 DNA reads TGTGCCAGTAGTCTGGCGGGGGCTTCCTACAATGAGCAGTTCTTC.

J is TRBJ2-2 and V is TRBV11-3; D is perhaps TRBD1 (5 bases). There are 16 residues in the CDR3. V lost 2 bases and J lost 1, with 11 bases in between. Germline-derived CDR1 and CDR2 are SGHNT and YENEEA. CDR3 bases: TGTGCCAGCAGCTTATCAGGGTTTGGGAACACCGGGGAGCTGTTTTTT. It encodes CASSLSGFGNTGELFF.

The chain has TRBV11-2 and TRBJ1-1, with D perhaps matching TRBD1 (6 bases). The germline V and J ends were trimmed by 4 bases and 3 bases, with 12 bases remaining between them. This CDR3 has 14 amino acids. CDR1 and CDR2 (germline): SGHAT, FQNNGV. The CDR3 DNA reads as TGTGCCAGCAGCTCAGGGGTCCTGGACACTGAAGCTTTCTTT. This sequence encodes CASSSGVLDTEAFF.

V gene TRBV24-1 combines with J gene TRBJ2-1; 8 positions match TRBD2. CDR1 and CDR2 (germline): KGHDR, SFDVKD. The J segment lost 7 bases and the V segment lost 5 bases, leaving 6 bases of the junction unmatched. This CDR3 contains 14 residues. CDR3 sequence: CATSAGGPLNEQFF. In DNA form, the CDR3 reads TGTGCCACCAGTGCGGGGGGGCCCTTAAATGAGCAGTTCTTC.

This chain uses TRBV24-1 with TRBJ1-2; tentative D call: TRBD1 (5 bases). Per germline, CDR1 KGHDR and CDR2 SFDVKD. This CDR3 region has 14 residues. Trimming took 4 bases from V and 3 from J, leaving 11 bases between them. DNA of the CDR3: TGTGCCACCAGTGACGTAGGGGCCGACTATGGCTACACCTTC. Translating it yields CATSDVGADYGYTF.

This chain connects TRBV4-3 to TRBJ2-5, with 9 bases lining up with TRBD2. V lost 1 base and J lost 5; bases outside the gene matches: 17. CDR1 is LGHNA, CDR2 YSLEER, per germline. The CDR3 is 19 amino acids. CDR3 sequence reads: CASSQASSGETQAGETQYF. CDR3 in DNA: TGCGCCAGCAGCCAAGCGTCTAGCGGGGAAACCCAAGCGGGTGAGACCCAGTACTTC.

The chain employs TRBV2 and TRBJ1-2; D possibly corresponds to TRBD1 (5 bases). V was trimmed by 8 bases and J by 7 bases, leaving 11 bases between them. This CDR3 spans 11 amino acids. The germline gives CDR1 SNHLY, CDR2 FYNNEI. CDR3 sequence: CASYPGPGYTF. CDR3 nucleotide sequence: TGTGCCAGCTACCCAGGGCCTGGCTACACCTTC.